These 30 T cell receptor beta chains were all obtained from the same sample, sequenced in a study of shared clonotypes between healthy human individuals. Produced via immunoSEQ multiplex PCR; TCRdb's table is partial and in-frame only. Of around 88,000 clones listed, approximately 61% are singletons. The specimen was memory CD8+ T cells sorted from blood. Subset defined: CD45RO+ cells pooled with CCR7-negative TemRA cells. The receptors stem from a man aged 30-40 years in good health.

The chain uses TRBV6-1 and TRBJ1-1; 7 bases line up with TRBD1. The CDR3 covers 13 residues. V was clipped by 4 bases and J by 4 bases; unmatched bases: 3. Germline V lookup: CDR1 MNHNS, CDR2 SASEGT. CDR3 nucleotides: TGTGCCAGCAGTGGGGGACAGCTCACTGAAGCTTTCTTT. This sequence encodes CASSGGQLTEAFF.

The chain joins TRBV6-6 to TRBJ1-5, with D unresolved. Germline V gene lookup returns CDR1 MNHNY and CDR2 SVGAGI (reference sequence). This CDR3 region has 15 residues. The germline V and J ends were trimmed by 0 bases and 0 bases, with 6 bases remaining between them. The CDR3 DNA reads as TGTGCCAGCAGTTACTCCGGGTATAGCAATCAGCCCCAGCATTTT. This translates into CASSYSGYSNQPQHF.

This clone was seen a single time. The chain uses TRBV5-4 and TRBJ1-4, with no clear D. The CDR3 runs to 17 residues. Looked up from germline, CDR1 is SGHNT and CDR2 is YYREEE (reference sequence). V was clipped by 4 bases and J by 4 bases, with 20 bases between them. The CDR3 bases are TGTGCCAGCAGCGCCGGGGATGGGGTGGCCGGTAATGAAAAACTGTTTTTT. This codes for CASSAGDGVAGNEKLFF.

This clone has a count of ten or more. This chain connects TRBV11-2 to TRBJ2-1, with 8 bases fitting TRBD2. CDR3 length: 17 amino acids. Germline V gives CDR1 SGHAT, CDR2 FQNNGV. The J segment lost 8 bases and the V segment lost 0 bases, leaving 12 bases of the junction unmatched. Here the CDR3 DNA reads TGTGCCAGCAGCTTAGATTGGCGGGGAGGACTAGCCGATGAGCAGTTCTTC. Its translation: CASSLDWRGGLADEQFF.

The chain is built from TRBV28 and TRBJ2-7; possible D gene TRBD1, 5 bases. The V and J ends lost 6 bases and 6 bases respectively, with 12 bases between them. The CDR3 is 12 amino acids. Germline loops: CDR1 MDHEN, CDR2 SYDVKM. The CDR3 region is CASRITGSEQYF. The CDR3 DNA reads TGTGCCAGCAGAATTACAGGAAGCGAGCAGTACTTC.

The chain couples TRBV18 to TRBJ2-7; a weak D match, TRBD2 (5 bases). In germline, CDR1 is KGHSH, CDR2 LQKENI. V gave up 2 bases and J gave up 10 bases, with 15 bases separating them. CDR3 size: 13 residues. The CDR3 reads CASSPSRDGNQYF. CDR3 DNA: TGTGCCAGCTCACCATCACGGGATGGGAATCAGTACTTC.

This clone was observed a few times. The chain combines TRBV5-5 with TRBJ2-1, with unresolved D. Looked up from germline, CDR1 is SGHKS and CDR2 is YYEKEE (reference sequence). The CDR3 has 14 amino acids. V lost 4 bases, J lost 5 bases, and 13 bases lay in between. This chain's CDR3 is CASSTLTYHNEQFF. Written as DNA, the CDR3 is TGTGCCAGCAGCACCCTGACCTACCACAATGAGCAGTTCTTC.

This rearrangement joins TRBV11-2 to TRBJ1-1; D is undetermined. Germline V lookup: CDR1 SGHAT, CDR2 FQNNGV. The ends were cut back, 0 bases at V and 2 bases at J, with 7 bases in the middle. The CDR3 length is 14 residues. The CDR3 DNA reads TGTGCCAGCAGCTTAGATTCCGGTAACACTGAAGCTTTCTTT. Amino acids: CASSLDSGNTEAFF.

This chain connects TRBV27 to TRBJ2-5; D perhaps matches TRBD2 (7 bases). CDR1 is MNHEY and CDR2 is SMNVEV in the germline V gene (reference sequence). The CDR3 is made up of 15 amino acids. V lost 9 bases and J 2 bases, leaving 19 bases between the germline ends. As DNA, the CDR3 is TGTGCCAGTCGCGCCGTAGGGGGGGGACAAGAGACCCAGTACTTC. Protein: CASRAVGGGQETQYF.

Remarks on this clone: The sample holds other DNA sequences that translate to the same CDR3. The chain couples TRBV29-1 to TRBJ1-1; D remains unclear. Trimming pared 6 bases from V and 0 bases from J, leaving 8 bases between. The CDR3 loop spans 12 amino acids. The germline V gene has CDR1 SQVTM and CDR2 ANQGSEA. CDR3 sequence reads: CSVGKMNTEAFF. The DNA for the CDR3 is TGCAGCGTCGGCAAGATGAACACTGAAGCTTTCTTT.

This clone was recorded a few times. J is TRBJ2-3 and V is TRBV28; no clear D. In germline, CDR1 is MDHEN, CDR2 SYDVKM. This CDR3 region has 15 residues. Trimming took 6 bases from V and 1 from J, leaving 14 bases between them. Here the CDR3 DNA reads TGTGCCAGCAGCTCCACCGGAAGGGGCACAGATACGCAGTATTTT. Residues: CASSSTGRGTDTQYF.

The V and J genes are TRBV28 and TRBJ2-7; the match to TRBD1 covers 8 bases. The junction had 7 bases not matched to a gene; V was cut back by 6 bases and J by 3 bases. Germline V gene sequence: CDR1 MDHEN, CDR2 SYDVKM. The CDR3 consists of 14 residues. The CDR3 is CASSLQGANYEQYF. CDR3 bases: TGTGCCAGCAGCCTCCAGGGGGCAAACTACGAGCAGTACTTC.

The rearrangement links TRBV6-5 to TRBJ2-1; 9 bases line up with TRBD2. The CDR3 loop spans 12 amino acids. Germline CDR1 and CDR2: MNHEY and SVGAGI. J lost 10 bases, V lost 7 bases, and 5 bases had no gene match. The CDR3 DNA sequence: TGTGCCAGCAACCTAAGCGGGAGGGAGCAGTTCTTC. Translation gives CASNLSGREQFF.

The chain has TRBV9 and TRBJ1-2, with TRBD1 as a possible D gene (6 bases). CDR1 is SGDLS, CDR2 YYNGEE, per germline. Trimming took 4 bases from V and 4 from J, leaving 26 bases between them. The CDR3 contains 18 residues. The CDR3 is CASSPIGRGLKGGYGYTF. For the CDR3, the DNA is TGTGCCAGCAGCCCCATCGGCCGGGGACTCAAGGGGGGCTATGGCTACACCTTC.

The V and J genes are TRBV4-1 and TRBJ2-1; D call uncertain. Germline V CDR1 and CDR2: MGHRA, YSYEKL. The V gene lost 1 base and the J gene lost 8 bases, with 18 bases spanning the gap. The CDR3 consists of 16 residues. CDR3 nucleotide sequence: TGCGCCAGCAGCCAAGTGAACCTAGGCTTTTTGGATGAGCAGTTCTTC. It encodes CASSQVNLGFLDEQFF.

The chain joins TRBV27 to TRBJ2-1; 8 bases are shared with TRBD1. Looked up from germline, CDR1 is MNHEY and CDR2 is SMNVEV (reference sequence). V shed 4 bases and J 9 bases; nucleotides not matched to a gene: 8. CDR3 length equals 14 residues. The chain's CDR3 is CASSSYRQGIEQFF. The CDR3 coding sequence is TGTGCCAGCAGTTCCTATAGACAGGGGATTGAGCAGTTCTTC.

This chain joins TRBV2 and TRBJ1-1, with 7 bases lining up with TRBD1. The V and J ends lost 4 bases and 6 bases, in that order; junction bases with no gene match: 26. There are 20 residues in the CDR3. Germline CDR1 and CDR2: SNHLY and FYNNEI. CDR3 DNA: TGTGCCAGCAGTGGGACAGGATATTTGGTCATGTGGGTCGAACCGTCTGAAGCTTTCTTT. Translation gives CASSGTGYLVMWVEPSEAFF.

The rearrangement links TRBV7-3 to TRBJ2-3; D gene ambiguous. There are 14 residues in the CDR3. Germline CDR1 is SGHTA and CDR2 is FQGTGA. V was clipped by 6 bases and J by 4 bases, with 14 bases between them. The CDR3 bases are TGTGCCAGCAGGTTTGGAGTCGAATCAGATACGCAGTATTTT. It translates to CASRFGVESDTQYF.

In nucleotides, the CDR3 is TGTGCCAGCAGTGAACTCATTGAGCAGTTCTTC. It encodes CASSELIEQFF. The V gene is TRBV6-1, the J gene TRBJ2-1; D not resolved. The CDR3 totals 11 residues. Looked up from germline, CDR1 is MNHNS and CDR2 is SASEGT. V lost 2 bases to trimming and J lost 9 bases, with 5 bases between them.

The chain employs TRBV7-9 and TRBJ2-1; 7 nucleotides align to TRBD1. The CDR3 covers 15 residues. V shed 6 bases, J shed 3 bases, and the junction held 8 bases outside the gene matches. Germline-derived CDR1 and CDR2 are SEHNR and FQNEAQ (reference sequence). CDR3: CASSVPRDSYNEQFF. Here the CDR3 DNA reads TGTGCCAGCAGTGTACCCCGGGACAGCTACAATGAGCAGTTCTTC.

This chain uses TRBV7-8 with TRBJ1-2, with D perhaps matching TRBD1 (5 bases). Trimming left V 1 base short and J 6 bases short, with 15 bases between. This CDR3 comprises 15 residues. CDR1 SGHVS and CDR2 FQNEAQ come from the germline V gene. The CDR3: CASSLVRRRGDGYTF. In DNA, the CDR3 is TGTGCCAGCAGCTTAGTACGGAGAAGGGGAGATGGCTACACCTTC.

The chain has TRBV9 and TRBJ2-7; maybe TRBD2 (5 bases). The CDR3 covers 13 residues. The V end was cut by 3 bases, the J end by 1 base, with 8 bases between. Germline CDR1 and CDR2: SGDLS and YYNGEE. This chain's CDR3 is CASSAGMSYEQYF. CDR3 in DNA: TGTGCCAGCAGCGCCGGGATGTCCTACGAGCAGTACTTC.

This sequence joins TRBV7-2 and TRBJ2-2; TRBD2 aligns across 8 bases. The germline CDR1 and CDR2 sequences are SGHTA and FQGNSA. V lost 5 bases to trimming and J lost 5 bases; unmatched junction nucleotides: 10. This CDR3 contains 16 residues. CDR3 protein: CASSPAGAVWTGELFF. The CDR3 nucleotides read TGTGCCAGCAGCCCAGCGGGGGCGGTATGGACCGGGGAGCTGTTTTTT.

This clone was seen a handful of times. An end of the junction differs from the germline gene, which may be a read error. The chain joins TRBV7-7 to TRBJ2-1; 7 positions agree with TRBD2. CDR3 length equals 15 residues. The V gene's germline CDR1 is SSHAT and CDR2 FNYEAQ (reference sequence). This CDR3 is CASSLAAGVGSEQFF. In nucleotides, the CDR3 is TGTGCTAGCAGCTTAGCGGCGGGAGTGGGTAGCGAGCAGTTCTTC.

The CDR3 DNA sequence: TGTGCCAGCAGCGGACTAGCGGGAGGGCCCTACAATGAGCAGTTCTTC. Translated, it gives CASSGLAGGPYNEQFF. The rearrangement joins TRBV5-4 to TRBJ2-1; 15 bases agree with TRBD2. The V and J ends lost 4 bases and 2 bases, in that order; junction bases with no gene match: 1. Germline V CDR1 and CDR2: SGHNT, YYREEE (reference sequence). This CDR3 comprises 16 residues.

The chain recombines TRBV10-1 with TRBJ2-5; 7 bases map to TRBD1. V dropped 6 bases and J dropped 7; count of bases not matched to a gene: 8. Per the germline V gene, CDR1 is WNHNN and CDR2 is SYGVQD (reference sequence). The CDR3 spans 13 residues. The CDR3 here is CASSGQEGGTQYF. The CDR3 region has the DNA TGCGCCAGCAGCGGACAGGAAGGTGGGACCCAGTACTTC.

This clone was detected many times. This chain uses TRBV25-1 with TRBJ2-7; 11 bases align to TRBD1. This CDR3 region has 15 residues. Trimming cost V 2 bases and J 6 bases; bases outside gene matches: 6. Germline CDR1 reads MGHDK; CDR2 reads SYGVNS. CDR3 protein: CASSEMWTGGAEQYF. CDR3 in DNA: TGTGCCAGCAGTGAAATGTGGACAGGGGGCGCCGAGCAGTACTTC.

This clone was recorded once. The V and J genes are TRBV27 and TRBJ1-2; the match to TRBD1 covers 8 bases. The CDR3 runs to 14 residues. CDR1 is MNHEY and CDR2 is SMNVEV in the germline V gene (reference sequence). The junction had 3 bases not matched to a gene; V was cut back by 4 bases and J by 2 bases. In DNA form, the CDR3 reads TGTGCCAGCAGTTACGGACAGGGAAACTATGGCTACACCTTC. Translating it yields CASSYGQGNYGYTF.

The chain employs TRBV19 and TRBJ2-7, with D hard to call. Trimming removed 2 bases at V and 2 bases at J, with 7 bases between. CDR3 length: 13 amino acids. The germline V gene encodes CDR1 LNHDA and CDR2 SQIVND (reference sequence). The CDR3: CASSIREAYEQYF. CDR3 DNA sequence: TGTGCCAGTAGTATAAGGGAAGCCTACGAGCAGTACTTC.

The chain carries TRBV20-1 and TRBJ2-3; D gene unclear. The CDR3 is made up of 11 amino acids. V lost 5 bases, J lost 4 bases, and 7 bases lay in between. The germline V gene has CDR1 DFQATT and CDR2 SNEGSKA (reference sequence). In nucleotides, the CDR3 is TGCAGTGCTGAATGGGCAGATACGCAGTATTTT. As protein: CSAEWADTQYF.